A selection of T cell receptor beta chains follows, all from one sample in a study of breast tumors, draining lymph nodes, adjacent tissues. TCRdb passed the multiplex PCR reads through MiXCR, listing each CDR3 protein once. Among around 230,000 distinct CDR3 sequences listed, roughly 32% were seen once. Sequencing input: axillary lymph node tissue. The source of these receptors is a female donor with breast cancer. Some clones in this sample may be carry-over from other donors' samples. Both conserved end residues are trimmed from each CDR3. For some rows the clone size is stated as once, few or many, or as a class when expanded; others skip it.

abundance,v_gene,CDR3aa
many,TRBV5-1,ASSPQTSVKNEQY
many,TRBV20-1,SARDRVTGQNTEAF
many,TRBV25-1,ASSGPQTSGTTPGHPDITDTQY
once,TRBV5-8,ASSFGTATSRGNTIY
many,TRBV19,ASSIPGQPQH
-,TRBV12-3/TRBV12-4,ATKCGGYTDTQY
many,TRBV19,ATTQGENYGYT
many,TRBV20-1,SARPSAGEENEQF
many,TRBV11-3,ASSPTSGRSGELF
many,TRBV20-1,SARGSGQGGKKLF
many,TRBV5-1,ASQFQTNTGELF
many,TRBV4-2,ASSQDSGQFQPQH
many,TRBV7-9,ASSLGGQPQH
many,TRBV5-4,ASSLARGSSYNEQF
-,TRBV2,ASSSSPRHLRKYSNQPQH
-,TRBV2,ARGGQGAVDTQY
once,TRBV15,ATSSPLAGAPSDTQY
-,TRBV7-2,ASSLDRLGYGNEKLF
many,TRBV11-3,ASSVGGTDGEKLF
many,TRBV6-5,ASSHSVQNNYGYT
-,TRBV15,ATSTDRAHEQY
many,TRBV7-9,ASSAGTQETQY
-,TRBV2,ASSAPGLAIHEQY
many,TRBV7-8,ASNPSGSTSYEQY
-,TRBV6-2/TRBV6-3,ASSHSYLLNEQF
many,TRBV30,AWSYETGWGNSPLH
many,TRBV3-1,ASSQGLTVHEQY
-,TRBV10-3,AISDSPHQETQY
many,TRBV7-8,ASSLWTSGKASTDTQY
many,TRBV6-5,ASSPNSGEQY
many,TRBV6-5,ASSYSGQVNYGYT
-,TRBV6-1,ASAHSPFLGEQY
-,TRBV7-2,ASSLRTAEAF
-,TRBV24-1,ASSLGGREATDTQY
many,TRBV20-1,SARGYSGTSTDTQY
many,TRBV5-1,ASSLEGGYNEQF
many,TRBV2,ASRPGHNYEQY
many,TRBV19,ASSISGPYEQY
many,TRBV9,ASSVAAGAYNEQF
many,TRBV3-1,ASSQRGAGNTIY
-,TRBV24-1,ATSDLGGTGANVLT
few,TRBV11-2,ASSTVDSARFADTQY
many,TRBV7-3,ASSLRGVGTLLTQY
-,TRBV9,ASSVGETSGSAGETQY
many,TRBV19,ASSTKFGFWAGELF
many,TRBV7-2,ASSLARGGADTQY
-,TRBV6-4,ASRDTDLNTIY
-,TRBV24-1,ATSDLGGLYNEQY
many,TRBV4-1,ASSRGSSNQPQH
-,TRBV2,ASSEEEFTNTEAF
many,TRBV6-6,ASSYGGGNTIY
many,TRBV6-1,ASSERVGSPLH
few,TRBV28,ASSLGATNQPQH
-,TRBV6-1,GSSWDSRVIWQY
-,TRBV2,ASSEVAGRGLGYT
many,TRBV5-1,ASSSPGRETQY